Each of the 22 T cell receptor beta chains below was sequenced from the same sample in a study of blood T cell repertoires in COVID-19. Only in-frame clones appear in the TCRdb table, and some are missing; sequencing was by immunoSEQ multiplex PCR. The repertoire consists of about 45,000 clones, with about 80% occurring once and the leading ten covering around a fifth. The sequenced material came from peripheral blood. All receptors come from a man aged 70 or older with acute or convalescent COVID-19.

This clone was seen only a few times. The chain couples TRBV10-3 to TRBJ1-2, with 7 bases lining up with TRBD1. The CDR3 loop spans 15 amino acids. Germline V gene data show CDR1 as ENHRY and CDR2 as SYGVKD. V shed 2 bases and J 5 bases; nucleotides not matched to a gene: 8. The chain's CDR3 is CAISEGLGGYYGYTF. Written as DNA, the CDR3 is TGTGCCATCAGTGAGGGGTTAGGGGGCTATTATGGCTACACCTTC.

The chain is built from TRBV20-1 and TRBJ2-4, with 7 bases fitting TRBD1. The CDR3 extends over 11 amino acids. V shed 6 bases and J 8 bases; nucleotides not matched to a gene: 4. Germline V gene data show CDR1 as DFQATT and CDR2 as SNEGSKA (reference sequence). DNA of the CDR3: TGCAGTGCACGGGACAGAGACATTCAGTACTTC. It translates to CSARDRDIQYF.

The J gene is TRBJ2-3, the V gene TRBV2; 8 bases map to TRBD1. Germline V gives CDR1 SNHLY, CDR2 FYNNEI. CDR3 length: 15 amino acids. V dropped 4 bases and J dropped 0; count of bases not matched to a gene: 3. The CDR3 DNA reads TGTGCCAGCAGTGGGGGGACAGGTAGCACAGATACGCAGTATTTT. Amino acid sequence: CASSGGTGSTDTQYF.

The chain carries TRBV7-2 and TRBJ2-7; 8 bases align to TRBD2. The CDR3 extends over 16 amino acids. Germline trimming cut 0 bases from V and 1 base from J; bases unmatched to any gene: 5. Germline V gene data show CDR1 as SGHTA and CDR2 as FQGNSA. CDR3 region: CASSLASLAGSYEQYF. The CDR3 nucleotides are TGTGCCAGCAGCTTAGCGAGCCTAGCGGGTTCCTACGAGCAGTACTTC.

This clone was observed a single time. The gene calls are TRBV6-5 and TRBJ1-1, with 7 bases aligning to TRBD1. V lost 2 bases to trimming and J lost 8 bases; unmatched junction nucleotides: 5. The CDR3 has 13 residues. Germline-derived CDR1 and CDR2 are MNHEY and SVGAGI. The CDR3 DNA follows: TGTGCCAGCAGTTACCTTAGGACAGGCGAAGCTTTCTTT. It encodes CASSYLRTGEAFF.

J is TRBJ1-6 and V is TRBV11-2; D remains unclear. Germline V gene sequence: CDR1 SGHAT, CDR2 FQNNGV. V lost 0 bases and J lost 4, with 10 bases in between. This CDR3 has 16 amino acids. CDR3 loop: CASSLEGRSYNSPLHF. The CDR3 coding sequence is TGTGCCAGCAGCTTAGAGGGCAGATCGTATAATTCACCCCTCCACTTT.

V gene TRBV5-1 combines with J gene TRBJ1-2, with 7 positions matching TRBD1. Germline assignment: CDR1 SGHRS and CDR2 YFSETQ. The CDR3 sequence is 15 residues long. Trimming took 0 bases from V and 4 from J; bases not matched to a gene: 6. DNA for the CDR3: TGCGCCAGCAGCTTGGGAGGGGGCGCGGGCTATGGCTACACCTTC. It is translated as CASSLGGGAGYGYTF.

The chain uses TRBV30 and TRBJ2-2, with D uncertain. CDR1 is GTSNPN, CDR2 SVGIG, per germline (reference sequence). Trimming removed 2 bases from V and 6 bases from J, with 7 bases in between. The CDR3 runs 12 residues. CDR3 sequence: CAWSPSAGELFF. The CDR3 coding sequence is TGTGCCTGGAGTCCTTCCGCCGGGGAGCTGTTTTTT.

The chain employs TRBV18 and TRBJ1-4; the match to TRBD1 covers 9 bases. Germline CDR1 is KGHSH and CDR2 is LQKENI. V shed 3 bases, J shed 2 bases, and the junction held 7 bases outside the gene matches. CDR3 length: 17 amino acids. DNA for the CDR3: TGTGCCAGCTCACCTTCGACAGGGGGGGAGACTAATGAAAAACTGTTTTTT. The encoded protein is CASSPSTGGETNEKLFF.

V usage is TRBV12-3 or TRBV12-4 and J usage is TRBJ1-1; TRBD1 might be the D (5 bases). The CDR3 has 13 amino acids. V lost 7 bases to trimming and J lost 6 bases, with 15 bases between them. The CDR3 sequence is CASNMQGMAEAFF. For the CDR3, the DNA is TGTGCCAGCAATATGCAGGGCATGGCTGAAGCTTTCTTT.

CDR3 region: CASSFLSGASTDTQYF. CDR3 sequence (DNA): TGTGCCAGCAGCTTTTTGTCAGGGGCTTCCACAGATACGCAGTATTTT. The gene calls are TRBV7-9 and TRBJ2-3; maybe TRBD1 (6 bases). The length of the CDR3 is 16 residues. Trimming took 3 bases from V and 2 from J, leaving 15 bases between them. CDR1 SEHNR and CDR2 FQNEAQ come from the germline V gene (reference sequence).

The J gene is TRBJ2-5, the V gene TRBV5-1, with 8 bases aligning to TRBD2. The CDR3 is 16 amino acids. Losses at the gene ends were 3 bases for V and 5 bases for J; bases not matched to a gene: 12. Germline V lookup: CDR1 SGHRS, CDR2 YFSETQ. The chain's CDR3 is CASSSGTAGVVETQYF. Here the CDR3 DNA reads TGCGCCAGCAGCTCGGGTACAGCGGGGGTTGTGGAGACCCAGTACTTC.

CDR3 loop: CASSQDEGGAGANVLTF. As DNA, the CDR3 is TGCGCCAGCAGCCAAGATGAAGGGGGCGCTGGGGCCAACGTCCTGACTTTC. This chain joins TRBV4-1 and TRBJ2-6, with 7 bases aligning to TRBD1. This CDR3 has 17 amino acids. Looked up from germline, CDR1 is MGHRA and CDR2 is YSYEKL. Losses at the gene ends were 0 bases for V and 2 bases for J; bases not matched to a gene: 4.

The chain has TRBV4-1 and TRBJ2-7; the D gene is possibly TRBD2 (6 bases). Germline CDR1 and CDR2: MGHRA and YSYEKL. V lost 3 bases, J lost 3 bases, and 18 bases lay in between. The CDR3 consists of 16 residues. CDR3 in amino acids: CASSQSRGLAFYEQYF. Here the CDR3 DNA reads TGCGCCAGCAGCCAGTCCCGGGGACTTGCCTTCTACGAGCAGTACTTC.

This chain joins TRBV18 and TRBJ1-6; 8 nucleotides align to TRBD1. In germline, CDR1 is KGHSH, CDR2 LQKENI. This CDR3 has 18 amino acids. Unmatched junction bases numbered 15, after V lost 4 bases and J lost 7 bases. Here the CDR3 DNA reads TGTGCCAGCTCACGAACAGGGGGGATTGACCCAGGGAATTCACCCCTCCACTTT. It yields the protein CASSRTGGIDPGNSPLHF.

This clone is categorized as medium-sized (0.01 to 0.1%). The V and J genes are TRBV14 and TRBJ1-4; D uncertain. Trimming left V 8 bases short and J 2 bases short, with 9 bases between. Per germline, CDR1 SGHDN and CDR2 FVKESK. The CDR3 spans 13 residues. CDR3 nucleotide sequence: TGTGCCAGCCGGGGAGGCACTAATGAAAAACTGTTTTTT. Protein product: CASRGGTNEKLFF.

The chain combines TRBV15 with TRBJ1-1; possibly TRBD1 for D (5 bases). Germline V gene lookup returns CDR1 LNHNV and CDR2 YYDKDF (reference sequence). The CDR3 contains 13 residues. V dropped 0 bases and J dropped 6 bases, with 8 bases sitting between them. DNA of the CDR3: TGTGCCACCAGCAGAGATCGGGGGGCTGAAGCTTTCTTT. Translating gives CATSRDRGAEAFF.

CDR3 nucleotide sequence: TGCGCCAGCAGCCCCCGGGGAGCGGGGGGAAAACGTAGCACAGATACGCAGTATTTT. It is translated as CASSPRGAGGKRSTDTQYF. The V call is TRBV4-3, the J call TRBJ2-3; 9 positions agree with TRBD2. The CDR3 runs 19 residues. The V and J ends lost 4 bases and 0 bases, in that order; junction bases with no gene match: 14. In germline, CDR1 is LGHNA, CDR2 YSLEER.

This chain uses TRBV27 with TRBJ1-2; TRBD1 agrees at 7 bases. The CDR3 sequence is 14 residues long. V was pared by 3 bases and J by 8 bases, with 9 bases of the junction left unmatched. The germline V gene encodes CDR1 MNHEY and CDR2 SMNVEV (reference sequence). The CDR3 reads CASSFGRTGVGYTF. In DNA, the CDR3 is TGTGCCAGCAGTTTTGGGAGAACAGGGGTAGGCTACACCTTC.

The CDR3 reads CSASLAGDYNEQFF. The CDR3 DNA is TGCAGTGCTAGTTTAGCGGGGGATTACAATGAGCAGTTCTTC. This chain connects TRBV20-1 to TRBJ2-1, with 9 bases fitting TRBD2. Germline CDR1 DFQATT, CDR2 SNEGSKA (reference sequence). V trimming: 3 bases; J trimming: 4 bases; junction bases outside the gene matches: 4. This CDR3 has 14 amino acids.

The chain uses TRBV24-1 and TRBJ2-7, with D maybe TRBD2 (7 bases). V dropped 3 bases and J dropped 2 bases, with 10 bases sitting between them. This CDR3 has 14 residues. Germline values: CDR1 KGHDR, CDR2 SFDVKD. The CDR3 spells CATSDRGGTYEQYF. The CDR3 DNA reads TGTGCCACCAGTGATAGGGGGGGAACCTACGAGCAGTACTTC.

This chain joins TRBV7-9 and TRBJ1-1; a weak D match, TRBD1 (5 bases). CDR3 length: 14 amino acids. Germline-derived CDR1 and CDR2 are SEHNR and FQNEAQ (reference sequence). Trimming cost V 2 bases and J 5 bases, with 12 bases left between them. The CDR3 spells CASSLSAGGTEAFF. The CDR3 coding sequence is TGTGCCAGCAGCTTATCCGCGGGGGGGACTGAAGCTTTCTTT.